The source of this TCR beta chain is a study of identical twins. Carrying unique molecular identifiers, the cDNA also gained a universal primer site through template switching. TCRdb re-analysed the 5' RACE reads in MiXCR, keeping a single row per CDR3 protein. Here the sample spans more than 1.5 million distinct CDR3 sequences, about 32% being singletons. This clonotype appeared a few times. Its antigen is still unknown. Study findings and constraints: Within beta out-of-frame sequences, the excess sharing observed between twins was weaker.

Healthy Caucasians alone served as donors. The V gene lost 2 bases and the J gene lost 6 bases, with 12 bases spanning the gap. Germline CDR1 reads DFQATT; CDR2 reads SNEGSKA (reference sequence). This CDR3 is built from 13 residues. Sequencing used cord blood. This clonotype originated in a newborn girl in good health. The chain carries TRBV20-1 and TRBJ2-3; D is unresolved. For the CDR3, the DNA is TGCAGTGCTAGACGGCACCCCGGGGATACGCAGTATTTT. This codes for CSARRHPGDTQYF.